This T cell receptor (beta chain) was captured by sequencing in a study of blood T cell repertoires in COVID-19. The assay was immunoSEQ multiplex PCR, and TCRdb's table has in-frame clones only and misses some. The data hold a few hundred thousand clones, with approximately 89% observed a single time. The sample consisted of peripheral blood. The TCR comes from a woman aged 25 to 39 who had recovered from COVID-19.

The CDR3 DNA sequence: TGTGCCAGCAGTGATGATCGGTCCCACACCGGGGAGCTGTTTTTT. As protein: CASSDDRSHTGELFF. The genes are TRBV2 and TRBJ2-2; D ambiguous. The CDR3 spans 15 residues. With 3 bases removed from V and 3 bases from J, the gap between germline ends came to 11 bases. Per the germline V gene, CDR1 is SNHLY and CDR2 is FYNNEI.